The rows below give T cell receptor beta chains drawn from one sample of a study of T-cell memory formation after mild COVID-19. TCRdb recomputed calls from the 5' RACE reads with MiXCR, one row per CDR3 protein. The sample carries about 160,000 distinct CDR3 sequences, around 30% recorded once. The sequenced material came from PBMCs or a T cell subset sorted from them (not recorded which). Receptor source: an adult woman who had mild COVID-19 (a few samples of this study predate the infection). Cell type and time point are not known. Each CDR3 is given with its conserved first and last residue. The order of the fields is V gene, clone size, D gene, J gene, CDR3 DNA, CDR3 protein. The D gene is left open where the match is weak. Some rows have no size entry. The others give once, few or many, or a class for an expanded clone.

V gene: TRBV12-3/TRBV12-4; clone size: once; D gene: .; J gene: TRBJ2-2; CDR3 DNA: TGTGCCAGCAGTTTAGCGCTGGACAGCCAGACAACCAGGGAGCTGTTTTTT; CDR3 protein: CASSLALDSQTTRELFF
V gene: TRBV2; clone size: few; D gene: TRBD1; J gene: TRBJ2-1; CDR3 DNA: TGTGCCAGCAGGGAACAGGGGAAAAGGGGGAATGAGCAGTTCTTC; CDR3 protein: CASREQGKRGNEQFF
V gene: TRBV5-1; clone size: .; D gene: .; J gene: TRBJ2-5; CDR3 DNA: TGCGCCAGCAGCCCCGGAGGATGGGAGACCCAGTACTTC; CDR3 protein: CASSPGGWETQYF
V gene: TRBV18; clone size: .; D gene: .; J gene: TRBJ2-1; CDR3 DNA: TGTGCCAGCTCACCACCTACCTTGGGGTCCTACAATGAGCAGTTCTTC; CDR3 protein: CASSPPTLGSYNEQFF
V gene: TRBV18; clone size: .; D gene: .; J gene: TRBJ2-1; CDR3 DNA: TGTGCCAGCTCACTTCCGGACAGCAATGAGCAGTTCTTC; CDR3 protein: CASSLPDSNEQFF
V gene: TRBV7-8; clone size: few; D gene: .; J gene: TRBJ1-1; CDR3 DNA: TGTGCCAGCAGCTTACCGCTTACGGGGGGAAAAACTGAAGCTTTCTTT; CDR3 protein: CASSLPLTGGKTEAFF
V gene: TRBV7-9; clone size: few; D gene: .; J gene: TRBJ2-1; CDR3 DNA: TGTGCCAGCAGCCCTAGGACCAATGAGCAGTTCTTC; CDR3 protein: CASSPRTNEQFF
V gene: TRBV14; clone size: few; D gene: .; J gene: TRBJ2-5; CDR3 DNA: TGTGCCAGCAGTCCCCGGCCGAGGCAAGAGACCCAGTACTTC; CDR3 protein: CASSPRPRQETQYF
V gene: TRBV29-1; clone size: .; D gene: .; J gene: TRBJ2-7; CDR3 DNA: TGCAGCGTTGCCTCAGATCTCTACGAGCAGTACTTC; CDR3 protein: CSVASDLYEQYF
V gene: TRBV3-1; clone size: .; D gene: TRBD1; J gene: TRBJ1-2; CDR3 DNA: TGTGCCAGCAGCCAAGAAGCGACAGGGGCCTACTATGGCTACACCTTC; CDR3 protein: CASSQEATGAYYGYTF
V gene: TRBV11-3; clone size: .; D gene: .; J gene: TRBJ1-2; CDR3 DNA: TGTGCCACCTCAGGAGGGTACTATGGCTACACCTTC; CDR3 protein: CATSGGYYGYTF
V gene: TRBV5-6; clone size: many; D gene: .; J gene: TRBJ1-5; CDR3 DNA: TGTGCCAGCAGCTTGGGCTGGCAGGGAGGGAATCAGCCCCAGCATTTT; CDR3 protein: CASSLGWQGGNQPQHF
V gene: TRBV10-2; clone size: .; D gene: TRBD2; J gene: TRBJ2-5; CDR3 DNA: TGCGCCAGCAAGCGGGGGGTTGTGGAGACCCAGTACTTC; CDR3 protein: CASKRGVVETQYF
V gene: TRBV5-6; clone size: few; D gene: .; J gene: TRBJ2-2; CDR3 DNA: TGTGCCAGCAGTCCGCGCCCTCAGCCCCTGGGACTCGGCACCGGGGAGCTGTTTTTT; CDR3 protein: CASSPRPQPLGLGTGELFF
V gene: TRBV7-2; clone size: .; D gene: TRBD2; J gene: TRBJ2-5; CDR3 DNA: TGTGCCAGCAGCTTAGATTCTAGCGGGAGTTTAGAGACCCAGTACTTC; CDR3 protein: CASSLDSSGSLETQYF
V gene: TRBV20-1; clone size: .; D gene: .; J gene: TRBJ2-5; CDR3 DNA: TGCAGTACTCAGAGGGGCTTCTCAGGCTCAACCCACTTC; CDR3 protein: CSTQRGFSGSTHF
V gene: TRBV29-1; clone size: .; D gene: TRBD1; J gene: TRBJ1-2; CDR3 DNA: TGCAGCGTGGGGTCCGGACAGGGGGACGGCTACACCTTC; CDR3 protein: CSVGSGQGDGYTF
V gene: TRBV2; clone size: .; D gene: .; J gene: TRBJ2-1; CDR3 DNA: TGTGCCAGCTTCACCGGGGCGGCAGTGTCCTACAATGAGCAGTTCTTC; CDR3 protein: CASFTGAAVSYNEQFF
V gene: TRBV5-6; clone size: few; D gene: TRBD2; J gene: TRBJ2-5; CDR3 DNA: TGTGCCAGCAGCTTAAGGACTAGCGGCTACGAAGAGACCCAGTACTTC; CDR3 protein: CASSLRTSGYEETQYF
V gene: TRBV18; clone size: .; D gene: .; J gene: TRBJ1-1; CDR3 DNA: TGTGCCAGCTCACCCGGGACACCAGGGACTGAAGCTTTCTTT; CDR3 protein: CASSPGTPGTEAFF
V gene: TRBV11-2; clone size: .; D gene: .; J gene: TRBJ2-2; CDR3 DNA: TGTGCCAGCAGCTGGACCGGGGAGCTGTTTTTT; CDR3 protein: CASSWTGELFF
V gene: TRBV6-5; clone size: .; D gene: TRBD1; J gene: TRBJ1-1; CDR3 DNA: TGTGCCAGCGCATATTCCCATGAGACAGGGGGCACTGAAGCTTTCTTT; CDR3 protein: CASAYSHETGGTEAFF
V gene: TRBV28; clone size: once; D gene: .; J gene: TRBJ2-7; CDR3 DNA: TGTGCCAGCAGTTTGCGTCCTCAGTACTTC; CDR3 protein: CASSLRPQYF
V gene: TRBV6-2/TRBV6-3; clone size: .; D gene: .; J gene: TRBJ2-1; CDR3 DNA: TGTGCCAGTTTGTCGGGTCTTGGCCGTGAGCAGTTCTTC; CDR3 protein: CASLSGLGREQFF
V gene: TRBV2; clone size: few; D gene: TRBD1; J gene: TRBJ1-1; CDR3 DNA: TGTGCCAGCAGTGAAACCGGGACAGGGCTGAACACTGAAGCTTTCTTT; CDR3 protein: CASSETGTGLNTEAFF
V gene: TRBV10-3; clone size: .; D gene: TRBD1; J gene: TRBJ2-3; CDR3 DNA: TGTGCCACGGGACAGGGGGCTGAAGATACGCAGTATTTT; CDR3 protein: CATGQGAEDTQYF
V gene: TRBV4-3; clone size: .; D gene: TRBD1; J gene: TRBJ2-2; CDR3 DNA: TGCGCCAGCAGCCAAGCGACAGGGACAAGACCCGGGGAGCTGTTTTTT; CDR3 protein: CASSQATGTRPGELFF
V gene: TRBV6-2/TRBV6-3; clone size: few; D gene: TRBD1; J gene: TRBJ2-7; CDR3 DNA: TGTGCCAGCAGACTAGGGGGCAAGCAGTACTTC; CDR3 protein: CASRLGGKQYF
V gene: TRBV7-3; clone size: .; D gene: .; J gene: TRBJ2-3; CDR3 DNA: TGTGCCAGCAGCCATACAGGGAGCGCAGATACGCAGTATTTT; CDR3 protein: CASSHTGSADTQYF
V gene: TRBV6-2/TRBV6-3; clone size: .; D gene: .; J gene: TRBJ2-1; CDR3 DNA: TGTGCCAGCCGCATGAGGGGGGGGGAGTTCTTC; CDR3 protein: CASRMRGGEFF
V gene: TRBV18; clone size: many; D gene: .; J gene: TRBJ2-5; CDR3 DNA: TGTGCCAGCTCACGTCTCAGGGGACAAGAGACCCAGTACTTC; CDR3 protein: CASSRLRGQETQYF
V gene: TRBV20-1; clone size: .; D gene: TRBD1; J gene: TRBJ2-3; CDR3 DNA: TGCAGTGTATCGGACAGGGCCCGGGGGCCCACAGATACGCAGTATTTT; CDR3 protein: CSVSDRARGPTDTQYF
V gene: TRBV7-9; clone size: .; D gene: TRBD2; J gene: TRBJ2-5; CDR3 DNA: TGTGCCAGCAGCTCTGGACTAGTTGGCAAAGAGACCCAGTACTTC; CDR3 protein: CASSSGLVGKETQYF
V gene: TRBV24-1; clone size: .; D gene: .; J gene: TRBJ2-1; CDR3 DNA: TGTGCCACCAGTGGGTGGGGCCAGCAAGCGGAGCAGTTCTTC; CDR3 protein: CATSGWGQQAEQFF
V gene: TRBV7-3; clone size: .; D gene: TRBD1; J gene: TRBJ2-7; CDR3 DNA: TGTGCCAGCAGCACCGGGACAGGGGCCCTAGACGAGCAGTACTTC; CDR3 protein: CASSTGTGALDEQYF
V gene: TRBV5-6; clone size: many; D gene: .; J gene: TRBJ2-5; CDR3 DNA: TGTGCCAGCAGCTTTAGGACTGTTTCCCAAGAGACCCAGTACTTC; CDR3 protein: CASSFRTVSQETQYF
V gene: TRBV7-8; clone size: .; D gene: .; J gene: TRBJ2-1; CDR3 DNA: TGTGCCAGCAGCTTATGGGAAGGGACTGCCGGCTACAATGAGCAGTTCTTC; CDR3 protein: CASSLWEGTAGYNEQFF
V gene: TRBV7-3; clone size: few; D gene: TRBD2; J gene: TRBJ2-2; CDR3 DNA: TGTGCCAGCAGCTTCGGACTAGCGGGTACCGGGGAGCTGTTTTTT; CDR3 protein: CASSFGLAGTGELFF
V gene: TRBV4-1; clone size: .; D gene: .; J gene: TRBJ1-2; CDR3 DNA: TGCGCCAGCAGCCAAGTGGTGGGAGAAAGCTATGGCTACACCTTC; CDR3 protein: CASSQVVGESYGYTF